This entry describes one TCR beta chain. Its binding antigen is unknown. No base-level quality is on record; no much larger clone is a single base apart. The data belong to a study of T cell responses to AZD1222 COVID-19 vaccine (dated by TCRdb to about 2021). Looking at the study overall: AZD1222 recipients with second doses at about 4 weeks or about 12 weeks were pooled, because spike-specific TCR depth and breadth did not differ between schedules. Enrollment into the trials was organized by age into subgroups of 18-55, 56-69 and 70-plus years, and those subgroups contained 148, 28 and 57 TCR-sequenced participants, respectively. TCR sequencing covered some 250 trial participants: 200 to 220 given two doses of AZD1222 and approximately 26 given two doses of MenACWY control vaccine. Broad study findings and their caveats: No day 14 peak-response samples were available, so repertoires were characterized only after the peak T cell response. CD4 TCRs associated with the vaccine covered the entire spike protein, and the dominant responses were in regions 160-218 and 743-854. The 56-69-year group was small, and its depth increase did not reach significance, likely because of low power. Spike-specific TCR breadth and depth rose significantly after two AZD1222 doses compared with day 0 and with MenACWY recipients. Conclusions about previously exposed vaccinees are limited because only six or seven AZD1222 recipients were SARS-CoV-2 seropositive at baseline. Epitopes outside the regions mutated in the B.1.351 and B.1.1.7 variants were reportedly recognized by nearly half of the unique spike-specific TCRs. Most participants were white British and females outnumbered males, and the authors suggested that clonal diversity may have been underestimated.

Taken with the paper, the label for time point translates to: baseline before first vaccination. Samples from vaccinated people were obtained from the UK trials COV001 and COV002, which included a single-blind randomized controlled phase 2/3 trial of AZD1222 (ChAdOx1 nCoV-19) in healthy adults. For TCRbeta chain sequencing, PBMC samples were collected from trial participants at day 0 and at day 28 after the second dose. The CDR3 regions of human TCRbeta chains were analyzed by immunosequencing. Processing in the source paper ran as follows. Repertoire TCRs were matched against a reference library of SARS-CoV-2-specific TCRs generated with the MIRA antigen-specificity platform. Breadth meant the fraction of unique TCRs that were SARS-CoV-2-associated, whereas depth meant the fraction of total T cells that were SARS-CoV-2-associated. Using the MIRA data, each spike-specific TCR was assigned both to the spike region to which the TCR was reactive and to a CD4 or CD8 class. Log10-transformed breadth and depth values were compared by one-way ANOVA with Sidak's multiple comparisons tests. TCRdb holds this immuneACCESS table with in-frame rearrangements only. Some clones are missing; in checked studies, unresolved V genes explain under half, and the rest has no known cause. The V and J calls and clone size were taken over from that table, and D and trimming were inferred from the DNA. This sample is represented by tens of thousands of clones; more than 70% of them were singletons. The ten biggest clones cover approximately 2% of the sample.

The germline V gene yields MNHEY for CDR1 and SVGEGT for CDR2. V and J lose 6 bases and 5 bases, and a span of 19 bases separates them. There are 15 amino acids in the CDR3, from cysteine to phenylalanine inclusive. Of all the DNA, just the CDR3 is kept, 45 bases in frame from base 1. The TCR was taken from an adult in good health. The chain employs TRBV6-2 or TRBV6-3 and TRBJ1-2; TRBD1 is a possible D gene, resting on 5 matching bases. Sequences were derived from peripheral blood, sampled on day 0 of AZD1222 vaccination. The CDR3 protein: CASSETGGSSYGYTF. The DNA sequence is given as TGTGCCAGCAGCGAAACGGGGGGGTCCTCTTATGGCTACACCTTC.